The clone carrying this T cell receptor beta chain has just one count. The antigen is not known. This record belongs to a study of Tregs in tolerant kidney transplant recipients. Study outcomes and limitations: No direct test of biological reproducibility was done here. Few patients were studied, so findings need validation in larger groups.

Using immunoSEQ multiplex PCR, the repertoire was profiled, and TCRdb retains in-frame clones only, with some absent. The sample consists of 35,000 to 55,000 clones, about 90% of them appearing once. The V and J ends lost 2 bases and 5 bases respectively, with 10 bases between them. This CDR3 has 13 residues. CDR1 is SGHRS and CDR2 is YFSETQ in the germline V gene. Unstimulated Tregs (CD4+CD25+CD127-) and CD4+CD25- non-Tregs were sorted from PBMCs. Regulatory T cells were sorted from thawed PBMCs rested overnight at 37°C with 200 IU/ml IL-2. This TCR was recovered from a human donor in good health. Sequenced material: Tregs from blood. The chain links TRBV5-1 to TRBJ1-1; unclear D gene. The CDR3 DNA is TGCGCCAGCAGCTTTACAGTAGGAACTGAAGCTTTCTTT. Amino acids: CASSFTVGTEAFF.